This T cell receptor beta chain appears in the sequencing data of a study of type 1 regulatory T cells. At the level of the study: T-allo10 is an in vitro-generated, Tr1-enriched CD4 T cell product specific for alloantigen.

The CDR3 has 15 amino acids. V lost 1 base to trimming and J lost 2 bases, with 11 bases between them. Germline V gene data show CDR1 as SGHRS and CDR2 as YFSETQ. In this sample, this clonotype is medium-sized. Antigen specificity is unknown. TCRdb ran MiXCR on the reads and lists one entry per CDR3 protein. This table has approximately 3,300 distinct CDR3 sequences, 6.5% to 9% appearing once. The sample comprised cultured T cells, either the whole culture or a sorted T cell fraction (not recorded which). The TCR originated in a human donor in good health. This rearrangement joins TRBV5-1 to TRBJ2-3; D gene ambiguous. The CDR3 DNA reads as TGCGCCAGCAGCTTGTCAGTTCATCCCACAGATACGCAGTATTTT. Protein product: CASSLSVHPTDTQYF.